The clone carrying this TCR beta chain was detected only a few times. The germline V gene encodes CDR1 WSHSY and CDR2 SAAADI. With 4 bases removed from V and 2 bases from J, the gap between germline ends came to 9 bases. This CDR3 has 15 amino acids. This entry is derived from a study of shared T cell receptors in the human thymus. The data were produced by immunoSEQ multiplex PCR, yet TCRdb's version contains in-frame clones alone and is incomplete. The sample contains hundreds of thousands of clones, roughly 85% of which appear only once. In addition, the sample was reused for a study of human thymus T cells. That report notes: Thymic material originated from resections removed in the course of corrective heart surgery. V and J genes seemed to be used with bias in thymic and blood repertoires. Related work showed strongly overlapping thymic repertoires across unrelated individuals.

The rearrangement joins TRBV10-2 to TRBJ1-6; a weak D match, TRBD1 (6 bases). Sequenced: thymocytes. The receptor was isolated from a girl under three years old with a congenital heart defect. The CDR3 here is CASSADRPYNSPLHF. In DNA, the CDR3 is TGCGCCAGCAGTGCGGACAGACCCTATAATTCACCCCTCCACTTT.